This T cell receptor beta chain appears in the sequencing data of a study of technical replicates of blood from a handful of donors. Generated by immunoSEQ multiplex PCR, the TCRdb table keeps only in-frame clones and is missing some. The sample holds about 75,000 clones, 95% to 98% seen once. Trimming pared 4 bases from V and 2 bases from J, leaving 4 bases between. Germline values: CDR1 SGHVS, CDR2 FQNEAQ. The CDR3 runs to 12 residues. The clonotype comes from a human donor in good health. Sequencing was performed on T cells isolated from PBMCs. V is TRBV7-8 and J is TRBJ2-3; D remains ambiguous. The CDR3 sequence is CASSSYTDTQYF. CDR3 nucleotide sequence: TGTGCCAGCAGCTCCTACACAGATACGCAGTATTTT.